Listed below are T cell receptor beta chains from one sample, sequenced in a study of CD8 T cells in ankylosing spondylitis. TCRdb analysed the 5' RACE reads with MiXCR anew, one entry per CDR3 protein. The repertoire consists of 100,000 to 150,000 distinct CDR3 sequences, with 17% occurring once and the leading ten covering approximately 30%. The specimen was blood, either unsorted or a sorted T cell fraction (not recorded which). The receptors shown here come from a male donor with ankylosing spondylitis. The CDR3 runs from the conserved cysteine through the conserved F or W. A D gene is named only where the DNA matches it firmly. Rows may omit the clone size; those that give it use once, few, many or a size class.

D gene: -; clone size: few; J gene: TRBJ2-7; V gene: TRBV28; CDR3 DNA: TGTGCCAGCACCCATATCAGAGGCGGTAACTACGAGCAGTACTTC; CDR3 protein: CASTHIRGGNYEQYF
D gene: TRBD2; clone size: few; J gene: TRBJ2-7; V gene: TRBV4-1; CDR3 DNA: TGCGCCAGCAGCCAATGGACTAGCAAGCGCGGCGGATCCTACGAGCAGTACTTC; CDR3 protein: CASSQWTSKRGGSYEQYF
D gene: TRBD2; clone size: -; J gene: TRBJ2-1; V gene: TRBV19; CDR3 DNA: TGTGCCAGTAGACCTAGCGGGAGAAATGAGCAGTTCTTC; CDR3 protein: CASRPSGRNEQFF
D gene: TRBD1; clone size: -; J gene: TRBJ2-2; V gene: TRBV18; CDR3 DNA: TGTGCCAGCTCACCACCCCCCTGGACAGGGGTCGACACCGGGGAGCTGTTTTTT; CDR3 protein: CASSPPPWTGVDTGELFF
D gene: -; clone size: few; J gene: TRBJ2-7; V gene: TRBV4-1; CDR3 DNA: TGCGCCAGCAGCCGAGGGACTTACCACTACGAGCAGTACTTC; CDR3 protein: CASSRGTYHYEQYF
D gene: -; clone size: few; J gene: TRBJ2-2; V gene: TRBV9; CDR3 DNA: TGTGCCAGCAGCAAAACCCCTTTACTAGCTGGGTCCGGGGAGCTGTTTTTT; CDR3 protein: CASSKTPLLAGSGELFF
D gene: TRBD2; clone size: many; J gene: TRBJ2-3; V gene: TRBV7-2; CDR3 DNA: TGTGCCAGCAGCTTGGGGACTAGCGGCACAGATACGCAGTATTTT; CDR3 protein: CASSLGTSGTDTQYF
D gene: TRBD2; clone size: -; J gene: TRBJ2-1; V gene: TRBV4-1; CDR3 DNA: TGCGCCAGCAGCCCCCTTAGGGTAGCGGGAGGGAGTGGATACAATGAGCAGTTCTTC; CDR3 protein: CASSPLRVAGGSGYNEQFF
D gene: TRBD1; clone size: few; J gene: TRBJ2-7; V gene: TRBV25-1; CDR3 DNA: TGTGCCAGCAGTGGGGGGACAGAGATCTTATACGAGCAGTACTTC; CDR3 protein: CASSGGTEILYEQYF
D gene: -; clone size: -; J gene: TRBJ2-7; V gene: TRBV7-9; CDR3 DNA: TGTGCCAGCAGCTTTGGGGAGCACTACGAGCAGTACTTC; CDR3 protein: CASSFGEHYEQYF
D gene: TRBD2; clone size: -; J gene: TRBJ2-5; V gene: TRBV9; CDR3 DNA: TGTGCCAGCAGCTTCGAGGGTAGCGGGAGTAGGTTGGAGACCCAGTACTTC; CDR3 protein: CASSFEGSGSRLETQYF
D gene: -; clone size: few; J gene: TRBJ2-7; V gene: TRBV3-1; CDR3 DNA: TGTGCCAGCAGCCAAGATGGCTATTATTTCTACGAGCAGTACTTC; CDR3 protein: CASSQDGYYFYEQYF
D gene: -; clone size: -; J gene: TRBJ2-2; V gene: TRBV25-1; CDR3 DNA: TGTGCCAGCAGTGAAACCGGGACACCCGAATTGACCGGGGAGCTGTTTTTT; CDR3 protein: CASSETGTPELTGELFF
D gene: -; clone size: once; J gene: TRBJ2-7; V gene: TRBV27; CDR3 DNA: TGTGCCAGCCGCCCATGGGGGGAGCCCTACGAGCAGTACTTC; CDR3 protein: CASRPWGEPYEQYF
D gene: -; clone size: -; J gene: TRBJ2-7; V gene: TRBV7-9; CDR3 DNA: TGTGCCAGCAGCTTAGTTCCCGGTAACGTGGACTACGAGCAGTACTTC; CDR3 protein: CASSLVPGNVDYEQYF
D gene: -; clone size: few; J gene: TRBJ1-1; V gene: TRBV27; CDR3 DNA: TGTGCCAGCAGTCCCGGAACCATGAACACTGAAGCTTTCTTT; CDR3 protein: CASSPGTMNTEAFF
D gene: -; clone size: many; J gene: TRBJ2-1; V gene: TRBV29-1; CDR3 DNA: TGCAGCGTTGAGGTACGGTACAATGAGCAGTTCTTC; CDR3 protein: CSVEVRYNEQFF
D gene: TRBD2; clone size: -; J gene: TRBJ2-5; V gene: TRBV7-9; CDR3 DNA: TGTGCCAGCAGCTGGATGGGACTAGCGGGACAAGAGACCCAGTACTTC; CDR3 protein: CASSWMGLAGQETQYF
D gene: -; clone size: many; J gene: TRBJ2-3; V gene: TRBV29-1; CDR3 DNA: TGCAGCGTTGAAGATGTAAAGATCGACTCAGATACGCAGTATTTT; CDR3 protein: CSVEDVKIDSDTQYF
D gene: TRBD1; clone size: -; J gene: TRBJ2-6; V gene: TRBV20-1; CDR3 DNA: TGCAGTGCCCGGCTTCGCAGGGGGCTGAATGGGGCCAACGTCCTGACTTTC; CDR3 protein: CSARLRRGLNGANVLTF
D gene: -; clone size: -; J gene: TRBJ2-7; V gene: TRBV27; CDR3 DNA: TGTGCCAGCAGCCTTTCGGAGAGGGACCCCTACGAGCAGTACTTC; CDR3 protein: CASSLSERDPYEQYF
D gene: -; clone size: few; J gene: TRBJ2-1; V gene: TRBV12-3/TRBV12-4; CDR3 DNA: TGTGCCAGCAGGCCCCCGGGTTTCTACAATGAGCAGTTCTTC; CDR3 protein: CASRPPGFYNEQFF
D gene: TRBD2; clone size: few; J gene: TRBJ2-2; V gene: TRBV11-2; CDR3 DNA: TGTGCCAGCAGCTCCGGGACTAGCGTCCCGAACACCGGGGAGCTGTTTTTT; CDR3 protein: CASSSGTSVPNTGELFF
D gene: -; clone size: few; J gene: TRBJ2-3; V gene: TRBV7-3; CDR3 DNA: TGTGCCAGCAGCTTTACTCCAGGGGCAGATACGCAGTATTTT; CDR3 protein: CASSFTPGADTQYF
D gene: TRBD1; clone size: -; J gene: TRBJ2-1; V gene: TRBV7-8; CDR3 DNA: TGTGCCAGCAGTTACAGAAGGGGACAGGGGGCGACTAGCGGGCAGTTCTTC; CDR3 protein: CASSYRRGQGATSGQFF
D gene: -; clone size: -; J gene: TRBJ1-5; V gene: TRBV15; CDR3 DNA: TGTGCCACCAGCAGGGGGTCCGGCAGGGTGTTGAGCAATCAGCCCCAGCATTTT; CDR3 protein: CATSRGSGRVLSNQPQHF
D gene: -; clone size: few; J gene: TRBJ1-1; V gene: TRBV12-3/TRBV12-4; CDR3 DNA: TGTGCCAGCACCTGGGGGACTGAAGCTTTCTTT; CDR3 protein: CASTWGTEAFF
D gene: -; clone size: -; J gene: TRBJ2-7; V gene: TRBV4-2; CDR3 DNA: TGTGCCAGCAGCCAAGATGGAGGGGGCTACGAGCAGTACTTC; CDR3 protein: CASSQDGGGYEQYF
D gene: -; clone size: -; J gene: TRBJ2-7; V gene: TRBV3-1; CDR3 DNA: TGTGCCAGCAGCCCGATCTACAGGGCCTACGAGCAGTACTTC; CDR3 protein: CASSPIYRAYEQYF
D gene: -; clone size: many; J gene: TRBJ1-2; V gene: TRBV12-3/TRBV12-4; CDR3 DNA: TGTGCCAGCAGCCTCGGACGTGGCTACACCTTC; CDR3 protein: CASSLGRGYTF
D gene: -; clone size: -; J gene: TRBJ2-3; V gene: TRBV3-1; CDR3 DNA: TGTGCCAGCAGCCAAGAGTCGGCGTTTAGCACAGATACGCAGTATTTT; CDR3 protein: CASSQESAFSTDTQYF
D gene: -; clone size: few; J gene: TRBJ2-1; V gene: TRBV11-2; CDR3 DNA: TGTGCCAGCAGCTTGGTTTTCAGCTCCTACAATGAGCAGTTCTTC; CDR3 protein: CASSLVFSSYNEQFF
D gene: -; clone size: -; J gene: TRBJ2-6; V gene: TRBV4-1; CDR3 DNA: TGCGCCAGCAGATTCAGGGACAGCGGGACCTCCACCATGTCTGGGGCCAACGTCCTGACTTTC; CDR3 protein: CASRFRDSGTSTMSGANVLTF
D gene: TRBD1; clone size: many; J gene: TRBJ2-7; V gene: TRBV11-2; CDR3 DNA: TGTGCCAGCAGCGTCAGGACAGGGGGAGCCTACGAGCAGTACTTC; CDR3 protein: CASSVRTGGAYEQYF
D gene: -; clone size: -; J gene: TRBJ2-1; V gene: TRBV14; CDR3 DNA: TGTGCCAGCAGTGACCTAGTATCTTATTCGTTCTTC; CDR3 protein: CASSDLVSYSFF
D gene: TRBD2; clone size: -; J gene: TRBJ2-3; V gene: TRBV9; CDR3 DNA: TGTGCCAGCAGCGCAAGCGGGAGGGGGTGGACAGATACGCAGTATTTT; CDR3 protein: CASSASGRGWTDTQYF
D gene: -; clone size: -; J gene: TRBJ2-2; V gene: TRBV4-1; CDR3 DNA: TGCGCCAGCAGCCAAGTGTTGGGGGCTTCCGGGGAGCTGTTTTTT; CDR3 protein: CASSQVLGASGELFF
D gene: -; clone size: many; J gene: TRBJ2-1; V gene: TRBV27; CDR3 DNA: TGTGCCAGCAGTTTACGAGGAAATGAGCAGTTCTTC; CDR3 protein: CASSLRGNEQFF
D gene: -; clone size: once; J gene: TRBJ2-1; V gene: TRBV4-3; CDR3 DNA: TGCGCCAGCAGCCAAGAAGGCAGGGCGAATGAGCAGTTCTTC; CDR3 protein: CASSQEGRANEQFF
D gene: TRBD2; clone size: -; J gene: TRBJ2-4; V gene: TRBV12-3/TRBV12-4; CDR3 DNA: TGTGCCAGCAGCCGGGGGGACAAAAACATTCAGTACTTC; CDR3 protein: CASSRGDKNIQYF
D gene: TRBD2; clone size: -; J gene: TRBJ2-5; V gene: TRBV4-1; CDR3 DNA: TGCGCCAGCAGCCCTCTAGCGGGAGCGGAGACCCAGTACTTC; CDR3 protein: CASSPLAGAETQYF
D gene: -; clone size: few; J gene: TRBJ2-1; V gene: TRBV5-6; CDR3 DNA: TGTGCCAGCGACAACGCGGGGAGTGAGCAGTTCTTC; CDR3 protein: CASDNAGSEQFF
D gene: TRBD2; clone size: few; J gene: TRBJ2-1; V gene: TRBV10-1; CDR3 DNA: TGCGCCAGCAGCTCACCAGGACTAGCGGGAGTCAATGAGCAGTTCTTC; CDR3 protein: CASSSPGLAGVNEQFF
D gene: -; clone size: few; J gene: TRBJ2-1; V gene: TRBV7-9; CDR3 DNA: TGTGCCAGCAGCGCTGTGCGGAGTGGTAGCGATGAGCAGTTCTTC; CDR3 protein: CASSAVRSGSDEQFF
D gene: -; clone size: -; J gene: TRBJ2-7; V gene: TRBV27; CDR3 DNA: TGTGCCAGCAGTTTCGCAGAGAGCTCCTACGAGCAGTACTTC; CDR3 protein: CASSFAESSYEQYF
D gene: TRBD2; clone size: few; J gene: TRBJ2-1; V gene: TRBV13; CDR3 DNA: TGTGCCAGCAGCCGGGGGACTAGCGGGACTCTTGAGCAGTTCTTC; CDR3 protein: CASSRGTSGTLEQFF
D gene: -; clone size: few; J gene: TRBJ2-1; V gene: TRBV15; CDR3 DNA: TGTGCCACCAGCCCGGAGTCCCCCTACAATGAGCAGTTCTTC; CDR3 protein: CATSPESPYNEQFF
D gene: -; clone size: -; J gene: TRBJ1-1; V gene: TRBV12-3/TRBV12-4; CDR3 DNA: TGTGCCAGCGGGTCTGGGGCGCTCGCTGAAGCTTTCTTT; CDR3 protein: CASGSGALAEAFF
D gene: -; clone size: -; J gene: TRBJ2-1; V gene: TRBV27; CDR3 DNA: TGTGCCAGCAGTTTATCAGGGCTAGCCAACCCCCATGAGCAGTTCTTC; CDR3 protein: CASSLSGLANPHEQFF
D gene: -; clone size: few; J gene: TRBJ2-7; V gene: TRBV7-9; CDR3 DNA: TGTGCCAGCAGCCTCGCCGAAGTTGAGGAGCAGTACTTC; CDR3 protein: CASSLAEVEEQYF
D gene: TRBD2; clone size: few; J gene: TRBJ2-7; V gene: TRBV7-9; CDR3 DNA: TGTGCCAGCACCCGACCTAGCGGGAGTTACGAGCAGTACTTC; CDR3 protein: CASTRPSGSYEQYF
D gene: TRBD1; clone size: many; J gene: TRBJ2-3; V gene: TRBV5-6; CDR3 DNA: TGTGCCAGCAGCCAGGGGGTTTGGCCCGGCACAGATACGCAGTATTTT; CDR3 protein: CASSQGVWPGTDTQYF
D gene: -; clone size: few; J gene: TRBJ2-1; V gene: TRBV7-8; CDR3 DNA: TGTGCCAGCAGCCAGTTTGGACTGGCCTCCTACAATGAGCAGTTCTTC; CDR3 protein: CASSQFGLASYNEQFF
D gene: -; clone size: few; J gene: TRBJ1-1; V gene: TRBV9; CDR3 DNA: TGTGCCAGCAGCCCCCGGGGGGGAGGCAGGGCTTTCTTT; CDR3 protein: CASSPRGGGRAFF
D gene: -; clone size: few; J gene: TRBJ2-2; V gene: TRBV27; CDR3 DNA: TGTGCCAGCAGTTTAAACGGCGGGGAGCTGTTTTTT; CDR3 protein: CASSLNGGELFF
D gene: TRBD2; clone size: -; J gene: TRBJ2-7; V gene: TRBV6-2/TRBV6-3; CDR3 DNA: TGTGCCAGCAGTTACCCTGGGAGGGGCTACGAGCAGTACTTC; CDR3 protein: CASSYPGRGYEQYF
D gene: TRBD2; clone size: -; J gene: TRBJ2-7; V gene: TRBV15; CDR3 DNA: TGTGCCACCAGCATCTTACCAGCGGGAGTCCACGAGCAGTACTTC; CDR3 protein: CATSILPAGVHEQYF